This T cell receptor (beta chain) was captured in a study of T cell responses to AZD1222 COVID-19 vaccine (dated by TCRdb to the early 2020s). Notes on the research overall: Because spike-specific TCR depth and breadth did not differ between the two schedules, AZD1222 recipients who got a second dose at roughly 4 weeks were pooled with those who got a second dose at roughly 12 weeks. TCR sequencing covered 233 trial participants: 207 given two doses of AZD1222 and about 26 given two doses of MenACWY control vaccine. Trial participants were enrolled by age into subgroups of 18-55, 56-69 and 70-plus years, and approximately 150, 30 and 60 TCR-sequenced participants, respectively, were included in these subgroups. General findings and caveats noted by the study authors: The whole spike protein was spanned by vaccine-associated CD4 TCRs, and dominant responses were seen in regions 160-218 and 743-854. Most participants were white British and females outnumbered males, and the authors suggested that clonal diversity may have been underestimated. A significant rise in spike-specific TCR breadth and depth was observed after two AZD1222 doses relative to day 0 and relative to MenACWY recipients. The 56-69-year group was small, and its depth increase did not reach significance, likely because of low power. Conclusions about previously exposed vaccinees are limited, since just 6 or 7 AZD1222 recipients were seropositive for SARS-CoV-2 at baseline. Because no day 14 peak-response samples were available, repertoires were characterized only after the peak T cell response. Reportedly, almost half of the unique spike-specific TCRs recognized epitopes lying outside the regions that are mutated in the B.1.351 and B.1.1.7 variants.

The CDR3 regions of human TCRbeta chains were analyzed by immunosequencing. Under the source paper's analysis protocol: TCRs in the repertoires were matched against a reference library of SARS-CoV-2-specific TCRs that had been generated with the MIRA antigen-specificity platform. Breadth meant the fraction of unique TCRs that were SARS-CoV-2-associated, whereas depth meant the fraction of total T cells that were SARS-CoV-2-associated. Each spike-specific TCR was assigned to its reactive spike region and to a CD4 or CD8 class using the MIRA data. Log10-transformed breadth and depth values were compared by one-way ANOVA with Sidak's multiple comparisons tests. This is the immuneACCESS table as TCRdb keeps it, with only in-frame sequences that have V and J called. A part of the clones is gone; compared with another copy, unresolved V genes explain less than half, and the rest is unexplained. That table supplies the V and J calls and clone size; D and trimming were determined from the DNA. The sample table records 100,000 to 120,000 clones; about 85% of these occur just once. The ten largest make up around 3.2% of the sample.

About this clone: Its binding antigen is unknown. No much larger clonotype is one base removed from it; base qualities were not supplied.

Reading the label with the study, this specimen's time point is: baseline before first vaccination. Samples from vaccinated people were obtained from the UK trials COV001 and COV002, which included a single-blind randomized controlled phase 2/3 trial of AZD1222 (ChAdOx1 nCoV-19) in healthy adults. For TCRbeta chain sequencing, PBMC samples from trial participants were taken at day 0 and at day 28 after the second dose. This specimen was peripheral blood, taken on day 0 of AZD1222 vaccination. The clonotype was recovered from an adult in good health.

For the CDR3, the sequence is CASSVQGVADTQYF. The DNA is as follows: TGTGCCAGTAGCGTACAGGGGGTGGCAGATACGCAGTATTTT. The chain is made from TRBV19 and TRBJ2-3, and 8 junctional nucleotides match TRBD1. The CDR3 numbers 14 residues from cysteine through phenylalanine. The CDR3 DNA has 42 bases and is translated from base 1. The CDR1 and CDR2 encoded by the germline V gene (reference sequence) are LNHDA and SQIVND. Here V drops 6 bases and J drops 4 bases, and the junction holds 6 bases not matched to any gene.